This T cell receptor beta chain derives from a study of regulatory T cells in long-lasting Graves disease. Investigators prepared the TCR beta libraries by applying iRepertoire HTBI primers and Arm-PCR of CDR3 regions. TCRdb passed the multiplex PCR reads through MiXCR, listing each CDR3 protein once. The repertoire holds around 500,000 distinct CDR3 sequences, with 13% as singletons. Time point specified: newly diagnosed GD, antithyroid drugs for less than 3 months. Generation of the TCR library employed RNA extracted from PBMCs. Germline CDR1 is GTSNPN and CDR2 is SVGIG (reference sequence). The CDR3 is 16 amino acids. V trimming: 3 bases; J trimming: 6 bases; junction bases outside the gene matches: 15. The same data also contributed to another study, on T cells in Graves' hyperthyroidism and ophthalmopathy. This second study says: Used for diagnoses were clinical symptoms, serum thyroxine and TRAb, thyroid ultrasound and orbital computed tomography.

This TCR came from a man younger than 40 with Graves disease. The chain links TRBV30 to TRBJ2-7; the match to TRBD1 covers 9 bases. Sequencing was performed on peripheral blood mononuclear cells (PBMCs), taken at new diagnosis, from a patient treated with antithyroid drugs. This CDR3 is CAWSYRPGQGRFEQYF. The DNA of the CDR3 is TGTGCCTGGAGCTACCGCCCGGGACAGGGACGGTTCGAGCAGTACTTC. The full variable domain, completed using reference TRBV30 and TRBJ2-7, is SQTIHQWPATLVQPVGSPLSLECTVEGTSNPNLYWYRQAAGRGLQLLFYSVGIGQISSEVPQNLSASRPQDRQFILSSKKLLLSDSGFYLCAWSYRPGQGRFEQYFGPGTRLTVT.